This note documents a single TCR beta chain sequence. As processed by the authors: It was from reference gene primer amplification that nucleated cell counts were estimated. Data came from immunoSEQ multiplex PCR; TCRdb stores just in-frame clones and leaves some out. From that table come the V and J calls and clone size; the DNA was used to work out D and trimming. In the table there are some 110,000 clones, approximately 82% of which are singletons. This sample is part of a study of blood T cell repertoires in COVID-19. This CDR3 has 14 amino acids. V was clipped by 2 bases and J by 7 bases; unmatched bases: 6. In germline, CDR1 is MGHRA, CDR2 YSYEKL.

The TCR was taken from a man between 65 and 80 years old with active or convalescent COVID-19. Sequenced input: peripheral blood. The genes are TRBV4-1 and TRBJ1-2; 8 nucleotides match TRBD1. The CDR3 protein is CASSQPGQAPGYTF. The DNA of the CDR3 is TGCGCCAGCAGCCAACCGGGACAGGCTCCTGGCTACACCTTC.